This TCR beta chain was sequenced in a study of OX40 agonist ivuxolimab in advanced cancers. The CDR3 is 11 residues long. In germline, CDR1 is SQVTM, CDR2 ANQGSEA. The V end lost 6 bases, the J end lost 8 bases, and 10 bases lay between the germline ends. The protocol was immunoSEQ multiplex PCR, while the TCRdb copy is restricted to in-frame clones and leaves out a portion. The data contain under 85,000 clones, approximately 90% of them singletons. The sequenced sample was CD4+ or CD8+ T cells sorted from blood, obtained in a trial of the OX40 agonist ivuxolimab. This chain uses TRBV29-1 with TRBJ2-2; the D call may be TRBD1 or TRBD2 (5 bases each). This receptor was obtained from an adult with an advanced solid tumor such as melanoma, head and neck, liver or kidney cancer. The CDR3 DNA follows: TGCAGCGTGGCCGGGGCAGGGGAGCTGTTTTTT. This gives the protein CSVAGAGELFF.